This T cell receptor beta chain was captured by sequencing in a study of cytomegalovirus exposure and HLA in healthy donors. General study points: TCR beta V- and J-gene trimming, according to a later analysis, was linked to a missense DCLRE1C variant. Many donors shared some public TCRs, even though most TCR sequences were rare.

V lost 3 bases, J lost 5 bases, and 10 bases lay in between. The CDR3 contains 13 residues. Germline V gives CDR1 LGHNA, CDR2 YNFKEQ. This clone has more than one count but fewer than ten. The antigen remains undetermined. Nominally healthy donors provided the samples, though records likely missed some immune exposures. PCR amplification relied on 60 Vbeta primers (plus 13 Jbeta primers). Original handling: Roughly 80 million unique TCR beta chains, roughly 11 million of them shared, were counted by a later analysis. Clones were read by immunoSEQ multiplex PCR, and TCRdb kept only the in-frame ones, dropping some. Clonal size and the V and J genes are those of that table, whereas D and trimming came from the DNA. The sample shows more than 95,000 clones, around 77% of them seen only once.

The sequenced material came from PBMCs. This sequence joins TRBV4-2 and TRBJ2-5; D is perhaps TRBD2 (5 bases). This sequence was found in a man aged 50-60 years in good health and CMV-seropositive. For the CDR3, the DNA is TGTGCCAGCAGCCAGGGAGTCCAGGAGACCCAGTACTTC. Residues: CASSQGVQETQYF.